A selection of T cell receptor beta chains follows, all from one sample in a study of T cell responses to AZD1222 COVID-19 vaccine. This table comes from immunoSEQ multiplex PCR, and its TCRdb copy is limited to in-frame clones, with some not included. The table has 95,000 to 150,000 clones, approximately 90% seen once. Sequencing used peripheral blood, obtained on day 0 of AZD1222 vaccination. These receptor sequences come from an adult in good health. Both conserved end residues are part of each CDR3. The order of the fields is J gene, clone size, D gene, V gene, CDR3 DNA, CDR3 protein. The D gene is left open where the match is weak. Only some rows state a clone size, as once, few, many or a class for expanded clones.

J gene: TRBJ1-5; clone size: .; D gene: .; V gene: TRBV19; CDR3 DNA: TGTGCCAGTAGTATGGGTGTTGGGGGTAATCAGCCCCAGCATTTT; CDR3 protein: CASSMGVGGNQPQHF
J gene: TRBJ2-4; clone size: .; D gene: .; V gene: TRBV7-9; CDR3 DNA: TGTGCCAGCAGCCCCAGTCCCCTAGGAGTAAACATTCAGTACTTC; CDR3 protein: CASSPSPLGVNIQYF
J gene: TRBJ1-2; clone size: .; D gene: .; V gene: TRBV4-3; CDR3 DNA: TGCGCCAGCAGGGGCTGGGGTGGGTATGGCTACACCTTC; CDR3 protein: CASRGWGGYGYTF
J gene: TRBJ1-6; clone size: once; D gene: TRBD1; V gene: TRBV11-3; CDR3 DNA: TGTGCCAGCAGCTTAGTAGGGACAGGGTTTTCACCCCTCCACTTT; CDR3 protein: CASSLVGTGFSPLHF
J gene: TRBJ2-5; clone size: .; D gene: TRBD2; V gene: TRBV6-5; CDR3 DNA: TGTGCCAGCAGACGTGGGGGGGAAGAGACCCAGTACTTC; CDR3 protein: CASRRGGEETQYF
J gene: TRBJ1-5; clone size: once; D gene: .; V gene: TRBV19; CDR3 DNA: TGTGCCATCGCCGGGGGGGCGAGCAATCAGCCCCAGCATTTT; CDR3 protein: CAIAGGASNQPQHF
J gene: TRBJ1-1; clone size: .; D gene: .; V gene: TRBV19; CDR3 DNA: TGTGCCAGTAGTATAGGGGGAGGCAATGAAGCTTTCTTT; CDR3 protein: CASSIGGGNEAFF
J gene: TRBJ1-2; clone size: .; D gene: TRBD1; V gene: TRBV6-5; CDR3 DNA: TGTGCCAGCAGTTACTCGACAGGGTTAGGGGGCTACACCTTC; CDR3 protein: CASSYSTGLGGYTF
J gene: TRBJ1-3; clone size: .; D gene: .; V gene: TRBV7-2; CDR3 DNA: TGTGCCAGCAGCTTAGTTGGCGGGGGTCCCGGAAACACCATATATTTT; CDR3 protein: CASSLVGGGPGNTIYF
J gene: TRBJ1-5; clone size: .; D gene: .; V gene: TRBV6-5; CDR3 DNA: TGTGCCAGCAGTTACTCGGCAGGCAATCAGCCCCAGCATTTT; CDR3 protein: CASSYSAGNQPQHF
J gene: TRBJ1-1; clone size: .; D gene: TRBD1; V gene: TRBV7-6; CDR3 DNA: TGTGCCAGCAGCTCTAGACAGGGGTCAAACACTGAAGCTTTCTTT; CDR3 protein: CASSSRQGSNTEAFF
J gene: TRBJ1-1; clone size: .; D gene: .; V gene: TRBV9; CDR3 DNA: TGTGCCAGCAGCGTTGGGACCGGGGGTGAAGCTTTCTTT; CDR3 protein: CASSVGTGGEAFF